What follows are 10 T cell receptor beta chains derived from one specimen sequenced in a study of metastatic and nonmetastatic thyroid tumors. All patients were treatment-naive before thyroid surgery. TCRdb re-called clones from the PCR reads using MiXCR. The sample has 4,000 to 5,000 clones, 25% to 30% seen once. Sequencing input: adjacent normal tissue. The receptors were sampled from a female donor with papillary thyroid cancer or a benign thyroid nodule (not recorded which). Some clones in this sample may be carry-over from other donors' samples.

This rearrangement joins TRBV12-3 or TRBV12-4 to TRBJ1-1; D not certain. The V end lost 4 bases, the J end lost 11 bases, and 11 bases lay between the germline ends. This CDR3 spans 11 amino acids. The CDR3 DNA is TGTGCCAGCAGTTCCCTCGTCCAGGCTTTCTTT. Its translation: CASSSLVQAFF.

The V and J genes are TRBV12-3 or TRBV12-4 and TRBJ2-7; TRBD2 might be the D (6 bases). Between the trimmed V and J ends, which lost 9 bases and 3 bases, there was a span of 15 bases. The length of the CDR3 is 13 residues. The CDR3 region is CARCLGEDYEQYF. CDR3 DNA: TGTGCCAGGTGTTTGGGGGAGGACTACGAGCAGTACTTC.

By sample share, this clone is medium-sized. This sequence joins TRBV6-6 and TRBJ2-7; perhaps TRBD2 as D (7 bases). This CDR3 is 13 amino acids long. Germline CDR1 and CDR2: MNHNY and SVGAGI (reference sequence). Trimming took off 1 base at V and 6 bases at J, with 10 bases between the two ends. The CDR3 DNA is TGTGCCAGCAGTTACTTAGGGGGGGGCGAGCAGTACTTC. This gives the protein CASSYLGGGEQYF.

This chain links TRBV7-2 with TRBJ1-4, with 7 bases fitting TRBD1. The CDR3 length is 15 residues. Trimming removed 7 bases from V and 5 bases from J; junction bases left unmatched: 10. Germline V gene lookup returns CDR1 SGHTA and CDR2 FQGNSA. CDR3 amino acids: CASIPDRLRNEKLFF. CDR3 coding DNA: TGTGCCAGCATCCCGGACAGGTTGCGGAATGAAAAACTGTTTTTT. Combining the CDR3 with reference TRBV7-2 and TRBJ1-4 gives the whole variable domain GAGVSQSPSNKVTEKGKDVELRCDPISGHTALYWYRQSLGQGLEFLIYFQGNSAPDKSGLPSDRFSAERTGGSVSTLTIQRTQQEDSAVYLCASIPDRLRNEKLFFGSGTQLSVL.

The J gene is TRBJ1-2, the V gene TRBV18, with D uncertain. CDR3 length equals 15 residues. Germline V lookup: CDR1 KGHSH, CDR2 LQKENI. Trimming removed 3 bases at V and 6 bases at J, with 17 bases between. The CDR3, as DNA: TGTGCCAGCTCACCCGAGGAACCCCTACTGGATGGCTACACCTTC. Translating gives CASSPEEPLLDGYTF.

In this sample, this clone turned up many times. The genes are TRBV5-1 and TRBJ2-5, with D tentatively TRBD2 (5 bases). V lost 1 base to trimming and J lost 2 bases, with 9 bases between them. The CDR3 extends over 14 amino acids. The germline CDR1 and CDR2 sequences are SGHRS and YFSETQ. CDR3 region: CASSLSSAQETQYF. The CDR3, as DNA: TGCGCCAGCAGCTTGAGTAGCGCGCAAGAGACCCAGTACTTC.

V gene TRBV14 combines with J gene TRBJ1-6; 8 bases are a match to TRBD1. With 1 base clipped from V and 5 bases from J, the junction kept 4 bases outside the gene matches. Germline V gene sequence: CDR1 SGHDN, CDR2 FVKESK. This CDR3 has 16 residues. The CDR3 nucleotides are TGTGCCAGCAGCCAAGCCGGACAGGGAGATAATTCACCCCTCCACTTT. It is translated as CASSQAGQGDNSPLHF.

Remarks on this clone: The junction departs from germline at one end; a sequencing error may be responsible. The chain links TRBV6-1 to TRBJ1-1; 7 nucleotides match TRBD1. Germline V gene sequence: CDR1 MNHNS, CDR2 SASEGT. The CDR3 length is 14 residues. The chain's CDR3 is CARSVGQRARDAFF. CDR3 bases: TGTGCCAGAAGTGTGGGACAGAGAGCGCGTGATGCTTTCTTT.

The CDR3 sequence is CSATTGVQGNQPQHF. CDR3 DNA: TGCAGTGCTACAACAGGAGTTCAAGGCAATCAGCCCCAGCATTTT. This rearrangement joins TRBV20-1 to TRBJ1-5, with D possibly being TRBD1 (5 bases). The germline V gene has CDR1 DFQATT and CDR2 SNEGSKA (reference sequence). With 4 bases removed from V and 2 bases from J, the gap between germline ends came to 15 bases. CDR3 size: 15 residues.

The DNA of the CDR3 is TGTGCCAGCAGCTATGGCTTGGACAGGGGCCAGCGGGATGAGCAGTTCTTC. This gives the protein CASSYGLDRGQRDEQFF. The gene calls are TRBV7-3 and TRBJ2-1; TRBD1 aligns across 9 bases. CDR1 and CDR2 (germline): SGHTA, FQGTGA. This CDR3 spans 17 amino acids. V dropped 4 bases and J dropped 8; count of bases not matched to a gene: 15.